The 9 T cell receptor beta chains below come from one sample, sequenced in a study of blood T cell repertoires in COVID-19. Measured with immunoSEQ multiplex PCR; TCRdb has only the in-frame clones, and not every one. The data hold 200,000 to 250,000 clones, with 65% to 85% observed a single time. The sequenced sample was PBMCs or T cells enriched from blood (not recorded which). These receptors were collected from a woman aged 40 to 50 who had recovered from COVID-19.

V is TRBV6-7 and J is TRBJ1-2, with 9 nucleotides matching TRBD1. TRBV6-7 is noted as an ORF with a role that remains uncertain. The CDR3 extends over 15 amino acids. The trim removed 4 bases at V and 2 bases at J, leaving 5 bases unmatched. As DNA, the CDR3 is TGTGCCAGCAGTTTCTACAGGGGGCGCAACTATGGCTACACCTTC. Translation: CASSFYRGRNYGYTF.

This sequence joins TRBV27 and TRBJ2-1; 8 positions match TRBD1. The CDR3 is 15 amino acids. Germline V gives CDR1 MNHEY, CDR2 SMNVEV (reference sequence). V lost 5 bases to trimming and J lost 6 bases; unmatched junction nucleotides: 9. This CDR3 is CASSPGTTGGNEQFF. CDR3 in DNA: TGTGCCAGCAGTCCGGGGACAACAGGGGGCAATGAGCAGTTCTTC.

The rearrangement links TRBV7-9 to TRBJ2-5; possibly TRBD2 for D (6 bases). Germline V gene data show CDR1 as SEHNR and CDR2 as FQNEAQ (reference sequence). Trimming removed 2 bases from V and 3 bases from J, with 10 bases in between. This CDR3 comprises 14 residues. Written as DNA, the CDR3 is TGTGCCAGCAGCTTATGGGCTAGCGAAGAGACCCAGTACTTC. The encoded protein is CASSLWASEETQYF.

The V gene is TRBV11-2, the J gene TRBJ2-1; TRBD1 aligns across 7 bases. V was pared by 5 bases and J by 6 bases, with 4 bases of the junction left unmatched. Per germline, CDR1 SGHAT and CDR2 FQNNGV. CDR3 length equals 13 residues. CDR3 sequence reads: CASSTGTVNEQFF. DNA for the CDR3: TGTGCCAGCAGCACCGGGACAGTCAATGAGCAGTTCTTC.

The sample holds one count of this clone. This rearrangement joins TRBV28 to TRBJ2-3, with TRBD2 identical over 9 bases. The CDR3 runs to 15 residues. CDR1 MDHEN and CDR2 SYDVKM come from the germline V gene. J gave up 2 bases and V 2 bases, and 2 bases lay outside the gene matches. DNA of the CDR3: TGTGCCAGCAGTTTAAGACTAGCGGCCACAGATACGCAGTATTTT. The encoded protein is CASSLRLAATDTQYF. Drawing the rest from reference TRBV28 and TRBJ2-3, the complete variable domain is DVKVTQSSRYLVKRTGEKVFLECVQDMDHENMFWYRQDPGLGLRLIYFSYDVKMKEKGDIPEGYSVSREKKERFSLILESASTNQTSMYLCASSLRLAATDTQYFGPGTRLTVL.

This chain uses TRBV5-1 with TRBJ2-1, with 9 bases identical to TRBD2. The V gene's germline CDR1 is SGHRS and CDR2 YFSETQ. The CDR3 covers 14 residues. J was trimmed by 7 bases and V by 4 bases; bases with no gene match: 6. In DNA, the CDR3 is TGCGCCAGCAGCCCGGTAGCGGGAGTGAATGAGCAGTTCTTC. This codes for CASSPVAGVNEQFF.

The V gene is TRBV18, the J gene TRBJ1-2; no clear D. The germline V gene encodes CDR1 KGHSH and CDR2 LQKENI. This CDR3 is built from 13 residues. With 1 base removed from V and 2 bases from J, the gap between germline ends came to 5 bases. CDR3 coding DNA: TGTGCCAGCTCACCACGCGAGAACTATGGCTACACCTTC. This codes for CASSPRENYGYTF.

This chain connects TRBV5-1 to TRBJ2-1; the match to TRBD1 covers 9 bases. The V segment lost 3 bases and the J segment 2 bases; nucleotides outside the gene matches: 6. Germline loops: CDR1 SGHRS, CDR2 YFSETQ. This CDR3 has 16 residues. The CDR3 loop is CASSSGTGSTYNEQFF. In DNA form, the CDR3 reads TGCGCCAGCAGCTCGGGGACAGGGAGCACCTACAATGAGCAGTTCTTC.

The chain is built from TRBV4-1 and TRBJ1-2, with a weak D call TRBD1 (5 bases). Trimming shortened V by 5 bases and J by 7 bases, and 14 bases separated the two germline ends. CDR3 length: 13 amino acids. Germline V CDR1 and CDR2: MGHRA, YSYEKL. The CDR3 DNA is TGCGCCAGCAGCTATTTAGGGAGGGGTGGCTACACCTTC. It is translated as CASSYLGRGGYTF.